The sequence of this T cell receptor beta chain was determined in a study of T-cell reconstitution after alpha-beta-depleted transplantation in children. Molecular barcoding with unique molecular identifiers was used for the TCRbeta library. One entry per CDR3 protein, called by TCRdb with MiXCR from the PCR reads. This repertoire shows more than 400,000 distinct CDR3 sequences, roughly an eighth found once; its top ten account for 14%. As to this clonotype: Its antigen is still unknown.

Study-level findings and limits: Reportedly, alpha-beta T cells present about two months post-transplant originated from several hundred expanded clones of graft origin.

There are 14 residues in the CDR3. With 0 bases removed from V and 9 bases from J, the gap between germline ends came to 14 bases. CDR1 is MNHEY and CDR2 is SVGAGI in the germline V gene. Material: PBMCs, mostly from graft donor cells, obtained 180 days after TCRalphabeta/CD19-depleted stem cell transplant. This chain uses TRBV6-5 with TRBJ1-1; a possible D gene is TRBD1 (6 bases). The sequence came from a female patient younger than 10 who had a stem cell transplant for aplastic anemia, so the T cells may come from the graft donor. The CDR3 region has the DNA TGTGCCAGCAGTTACTCACCGGGGGCCCCTCAAGCTTTCTTT. It specifies CASSYSPGAPQAFF.